Listed here are 12 T cell receptor beta chains from one sample, sequenced in a study of follicular helper T cells after annual influenza vaccination. The method was immunoSEQ multiplex PCR; TCRdb's version includes in-frame clones alone and lacks a portion of them. The repertoire holds some 10,000 clones, with more than 80% as singletons. Stated time point: 2015-2016 season, 7 days after influenza vaccination. Sequenced here: CXCR5+ CD38- circulating T follicular helper cells from blood, sampled 7 days after influenza vaccination. Regarding subset: circulating Tfh, non-naive CD4+CXCR5+PD-1+ (ICOS+CD38+ or ICOS-CD38-). Source of these receptors: an adult who received the influenza vaccine.

This chain connects TRBV7-2 to TRBJ2-3; TRBD2 is a possible D gene (7 bases). The CDR3 length is 15 residues. V dropped 3 bases and J dropped 4 bases, with 14 bases sitting between them. Germline CDR1 and CDR2: SGHTA and FQGNSA. In nucleotides, the CDR3 is TGTGCCAGCAGCTTCCTTGGGGGGGCCCCAGATACGCAGTATTTT. Translation: CASSFLGGAPDTQYF.

This rearrangement joins TRBV25-1 to TRBJ1-2; 7 nucleotides align to TRBD1. Germline-derived CDR1 and CDR2 are MGHDK and SYGVNS. The CDR3 is made up of 15 amino acids. V dropped 1 base and J dropped 3; count of bases not matched to a gene: 5. Here the CDR3 reads CASSEWDQGDYGYTF. In nucleotides, the CDR3 is TGTGCCAGCAGTGAATGGGACCAGGGGGACTATGGCTACACCTTC.

The rearrangement joins TRBV18 to TRBJ1-1; 7 bases fit TRBD1. With 3 bases clipped from V and 1 base from J, the junction kept 5 bases outside the gene matches. The germline V gene has CDR1 KGHSH and CDR2 LQKENI. This CDR3 comprises 15 residues. The DNA of the CDR3 is TGTGCCAGCTCACCGAGTACAGGGGCGAACACTGAAGCTTTCTTT. Its protein is CASSPSTGANTEAFF.

The chain couples TRBV7-6 to TRBJ1-3; D unclear. The CDR3 consists of 17 residues. The ends were cut back, 1 base at V and 4 bases at J, with 17 bases in the middle. CDR1 is SGHVS, CDR2 FNYEAQ, per germline. The CDR3 loop is CASSLGEHLESGNTIYF. The CDR3 DNA is TGTGCCAGCAGCTTAGGAGAGCACCTCGAGTCCGGAAACACCATATATTTT.

The chain is built from TRBV15 and TRBJ2-6, with a possible D match to TRBD2 (7 bases). V lost 4 bases to trimming and J lost 4 bases, with 17 bases between them. Germline assignment: CDR1 LNHNV and CDR2 YYDKDF (reference sequence). CDR3 size: 17 residues. Here the CDR3 reads CATSNQRGGAGANVLTF. The CDR3, as DNA: TGTGCCACCAGCAACCAAAGGGGGGGCGCCGGGGCCAACGTCCTGACTTTC.

This clone was detected once. The chain carries TRBV18 and TRBJ1-1; D is undetermined. From germline, CDR1 is KGHSH and CDR2 LQKENI. V lost 2 bases to trimming and J lost 11 bases, with 15 bases between them. CDR3 size: 13 residues. For the CDR3, the DNA is TGTGCCAGCTCACCAAGGTACGGGGAGGACGCTTTCTTT. Amino acids: CASSPRYGEDAFF.

This clone was found a few times. The genes are TRBV11-2 and TRBJ1-5, with TRBD1 identical over 7 bases. The CDR3 is 13 residues long. Losses at the gene ends were 6 bases for V and 5 bases for J; bases not matched to a gene: 4. From germline, CDR1 is SGHAT and CDR2 FQNNGV. In DNA, the CDR3 is TGTGCCAGCAGTCCTACAGGGGATCAGCCCCAGCATTTT. Translating it yields CASSPTGDQPQHF. The variable domain in full, with the rest retrieved from reference TRBV11-2 and TRBJ1-5, is EAGVAQSPRYKIIEKRQSVAFWCNPISGHATLYWYQQILGQGPKLLIQFQNNGVVDDSQLPKDRFSAERLKGVDSTLKIQPAKLEDSAVYLCASSPTGDQPQHFGDGTRLSIL.

The rearrangement joins TRBV5-6 to TRBJ1-1; weak D call: TRBD1 (5 bases). V lost 4 bases and J lost 0, with 10 bases in between. Germline loops: CDR1 SGHDT, CDR2 YYEEEE. There are 14 residues in the CDR3. The CDR3 coding sequence is TGTGCCAGCAGCGTGGACAATCTGAACACTGAAGCTTTCTTT. Encoded protein: CASSVDNLNTEAFF.

The rearrangement joins TRBV5-4 to TRBJ2-7, with TRBD1 matching over 7 bases. Losses at the gene ends were 4 bases for V and 6 bases for J; bases not matched to a gene: 10. CDR1 is SGHNT and CDR2 is YYREEE in the germline V gene (reference sequence). This CDR3 has 14 residues. The CDR3 here is CASSQDRLYGEQYF. The DNA for the CDR3 is TGTGCCAGCAGCCAGGACAGGCTCTACGGCGAGCAGTACTTC.

The genes are TRBV5-1 and TRBJ2-5; 7 positions match TRBD1. Germline CDR1 and CDR2: SGHRS and YFSETQ. After removal of 5 bases from V and 2 bases from J, the junction contained 6 bases not matched to a gene. The CDR3 is 14 residues long. The chain's CDR3 is CASSPGQVQETQYF. In DNA, the CDR3 is TGCGCCAGCAGTCCCGGACAGGTTCAAGAGACCCAGTACTTC.

This clone has just one count. Its ends do not fully match the called genes, so a read error is possible. This chain links TRBV12-5 with TRBJ2-7; D gene ambiguous. The CDR3 loop spans 14 amino acids. The germline CDR1 and CDR2 sequences are LGHNT and FRNRAP. In DNA, the CDR3 is TGTGCTAGTGTTTTGACCGCTCACTCCTACGAGCAGTACTTC. It yields the protein CASVLTAHSYEQYF. Variable domain in full (rest from reference TRBV12-5 and TRBJ2-7): DARVTQTPRHKVTEMGQEVTMRCQPILGHNTVFWYRQTMMQGLELLAYFRNRAPLDDSGMPKDRFSAEMPDATLATLKIQPSEPRDSAVYFCASVLTAHSYEQYFGPGTRLTVT.

The chain links TRBV28 to TRBJ1-4; D unresolved. Germline V gives CDR1 MDHEN, CDR2 SYDVKM. Trimming shortened V by 1 base and J by 5 bases, and 11 bases separated the two germline ends. The CDR3 runs 15 residues. The CDR3 DNA reads TGTGCCAGCAGTTTATATACAATGGGGAATGAAAAACTGTTTTTT. Its translation: CASSLYTMGNEKLFF.